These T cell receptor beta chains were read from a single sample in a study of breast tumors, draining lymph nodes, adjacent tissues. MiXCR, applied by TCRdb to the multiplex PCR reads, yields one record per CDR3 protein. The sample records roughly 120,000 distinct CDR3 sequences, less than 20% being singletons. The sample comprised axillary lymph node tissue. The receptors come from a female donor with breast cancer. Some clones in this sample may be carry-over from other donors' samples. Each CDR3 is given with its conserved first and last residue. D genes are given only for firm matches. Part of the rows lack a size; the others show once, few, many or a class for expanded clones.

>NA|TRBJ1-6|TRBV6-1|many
CASSESAVPSPLHF
TGTGCCAGCAGTGAGAGTGCGGTCCCTTCACCCCTCCACTTT
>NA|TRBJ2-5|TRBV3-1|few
CASSEGGWLETQYF
TGTGCCAGCAGCGAGGGGGGCTGGCTAGAGACCCAGTACTTC
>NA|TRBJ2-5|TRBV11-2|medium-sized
CASSLGSIRGRYF
TGTGCCAGCAGCTTAGGGAGTATCCGGGGGAGGTACTTC
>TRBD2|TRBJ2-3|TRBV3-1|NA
CASGLAGFEYF
TGTGCCAGCGGACTAGCGGGGTTTGAGTATTTT
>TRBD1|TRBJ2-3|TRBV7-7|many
CASSSGTGGTDTQYF
TGTGCTAGCAGCTCCGGGACAGGGGGCACAGATACGCAGTATTTT
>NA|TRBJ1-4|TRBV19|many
CASRGWGTNEKLFF
TGTGCCAGTAGAGGGTGGGGAACTAATGAAAAACTGTTTTTT
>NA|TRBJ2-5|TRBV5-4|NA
CASSSALAGSQETQYF
TGTGCCAGCAGCTCTGCACTAGCAGGGTCCCAAGAGACCCAGTACTTC
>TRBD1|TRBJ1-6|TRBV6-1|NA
CASSEALGQRYHSPLHF
TGTGCCAGCAGTGAGGCTCTGGGACAGAGATATCATTCACCCCTCCACTTT
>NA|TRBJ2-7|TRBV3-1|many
CASSQGTDSYEQYF
TGTGCCAGCAGCCAAGGTACGGATTCCTACGAGCAGTACTTC
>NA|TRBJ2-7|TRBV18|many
CASSPKGGPFEQYF
TGTGCCAGCTCACCAAAGGGGGGCCCGTTCGAGCAGTACTTC
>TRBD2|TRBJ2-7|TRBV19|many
CASSTIAGDYEQYF
TGTGCCAGTAGTACCATAGCGGGAGATTACGAGCAGTACTTC
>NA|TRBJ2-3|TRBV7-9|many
CASSPTRTDTQYF
TGTGCCAGCAGCCCCACTAGGACAGATACGCAGTATTTT
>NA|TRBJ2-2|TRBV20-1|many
CSAERGTSITGELFF
TGCAGTGCCGAACGAGGGACTTCGATCACCGGGGAGCTGTTTTTT
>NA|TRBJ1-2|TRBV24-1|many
CATSDQGLGYTF
TGTGCCACCAGTGATCAGGGCTTGGGCTACACCTTC
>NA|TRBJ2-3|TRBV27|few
CASSFLGEATDTQYF
TGTGCCAGCAGTTTTCTGGGGGAGGCGACAGATACGCAGTATTTT
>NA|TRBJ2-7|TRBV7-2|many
CASSSGTGVAYEQYF
TGTGCCAGCAGCTCCGGGACGGGGGTCGCCTACGAGCAGTACTTC
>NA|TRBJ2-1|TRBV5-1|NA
CASSLEGTVGNEQFF
TGCGCCAGCAGCTTGGAGGGGACTGTAGGGAATGAGCAGTTCTTC
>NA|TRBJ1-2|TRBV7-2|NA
CASNQGGTNYGYTF
TGTGCCAGCAACCAAGGGGGGACTAACTATGGCTACACCTTC
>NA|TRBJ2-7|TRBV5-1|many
CASSLRLESGYLNEQYF
TGCGCCAGCAGCTTGCGACTAGAATCGGGCTACCTAAACGAGCAGTACTTC
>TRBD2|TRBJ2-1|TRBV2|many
CASSFRSIRLAGNNEQFF
TGTGCCAGCAGCTTTCGGTCAATCCGACTAGCGGGGAACAATGAGCAGTTCTTC
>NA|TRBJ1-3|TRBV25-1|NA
CASSEWREDGNTIYF
TGTGCCAGCAGTGAATGGAGGGAGGATGGAAACACCATATATTTT
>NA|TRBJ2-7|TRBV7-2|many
CASSRIRMDTYEQYF
TGTGCCAGCAGCCGAATCCGTATGGACACCTACGAGCAGTACTTC
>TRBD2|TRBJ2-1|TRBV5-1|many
CASSLDERGYNEQFF
TGCGCCAGCAGCTTGGACGAGCGGGGCTACAATGAGCAGTTCTTC
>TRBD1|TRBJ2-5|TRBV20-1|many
CSARDPRQGTQETQYF
TGCAGTGCTAGAGACCCTCGACAGGGGACCCAAGAGACCCAGTACTTC
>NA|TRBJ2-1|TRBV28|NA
CASTLAWRGYNEQFF
TGTGCCAGCACCTTGGCTTGGAGGGGGTACAATGAGCAGTTCTTC
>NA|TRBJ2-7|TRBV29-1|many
CSVVGSSYEQYF
TGCAGCGTTGTCGGCAGCTCCTACGAGCAGTACTTC
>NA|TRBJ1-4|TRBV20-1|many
CSARDPGRDEKLFF
TGCAGTGCTAGAGATCCTGGGAGGGATGAAAAACTGTTTTTT
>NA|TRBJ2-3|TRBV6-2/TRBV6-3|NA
CASTTDVGADTQYF
TGTGCCAGTACAACGGACGTGGGCGCAGATACGCAGTATTTT
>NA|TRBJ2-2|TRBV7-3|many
CASSLTGGTQNTGELFF
TGTGCCAGCAGCTTAACGGGCGGGACCCAAAACACCGGGGAGCTGTTTTTT
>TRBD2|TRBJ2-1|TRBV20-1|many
CSARTLAGGSYNEQFF
TGCAGTGCTAGAACCTTAGCGGGGGGCTCCTACAATGAGCAGTTCTTC
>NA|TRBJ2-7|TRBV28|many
CASSLGGKPYEQYF
TGTGCCAGCAGTTTAGGCGGAAAACCCTACGAGCAGTACTTC
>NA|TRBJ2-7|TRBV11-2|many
CASSLGVGQLSSEQYF
TGTGCCAGCAGCTTAGGGGTAGGACAGCTTTCGTCCGAGCAGTACTTC
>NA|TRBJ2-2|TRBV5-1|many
CASSLETTNTGELFF
TGCGCCAGCAGCTTGGAAACCACGAACACCGGGGAGCTGTTTTTT
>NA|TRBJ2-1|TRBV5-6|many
CASSPEPVLYNEQFF
TGTGCCAGCAGCCCAGAACCGGTCCTCTACAATGAGCAGTTCTTC
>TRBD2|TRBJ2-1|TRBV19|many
CASSIEASGTFDEQFF
TGTGCCAGTAGTATAGAGGCTAGCGGGACTTTCGATGAGCAGTTCTTC
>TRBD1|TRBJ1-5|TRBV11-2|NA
CASSMEKPGQGLQPQHF
TGTGCCAGCAGCATGGAGAAACCGGGACAGGGACTTCAGCCCCAGCATTTT
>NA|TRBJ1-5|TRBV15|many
CATSTSNQPQHF
TGTGCCACCAGCACAAGCAATCAGCCCCAGCATTTT
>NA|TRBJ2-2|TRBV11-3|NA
CASSLETRELFF
TGTGCCAGCAGCTTAGAAACCAGGGAGCTGTTTTTT
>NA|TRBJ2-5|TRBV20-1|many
CSARDLQGGQETQYF
TGCAGTGCTAGAGATCTACAGGGTGGGCAAGAGACCCAGTACTTC
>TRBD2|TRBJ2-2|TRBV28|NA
CASIHPAASGTNTGELFF
TGTGCCAGCATCCACCCGGCGGCTAGCGGGACGAACACCGGGGAGCTGTTTTTT